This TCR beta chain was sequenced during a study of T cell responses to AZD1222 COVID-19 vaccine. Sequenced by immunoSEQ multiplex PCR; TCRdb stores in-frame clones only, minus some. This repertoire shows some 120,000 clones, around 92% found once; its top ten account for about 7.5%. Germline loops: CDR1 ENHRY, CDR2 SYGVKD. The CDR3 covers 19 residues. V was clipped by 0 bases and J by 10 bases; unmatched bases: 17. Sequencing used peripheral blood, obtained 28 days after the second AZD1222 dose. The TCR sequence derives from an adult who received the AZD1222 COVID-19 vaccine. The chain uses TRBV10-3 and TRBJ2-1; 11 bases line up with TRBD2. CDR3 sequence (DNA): TGTGCCATCAGTGAGTCGAAAGTGGGAACTAGCGGGAGAAGAAGCGAGCAGTTCTTC. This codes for CAISESKVGTSGRRSEQFF.